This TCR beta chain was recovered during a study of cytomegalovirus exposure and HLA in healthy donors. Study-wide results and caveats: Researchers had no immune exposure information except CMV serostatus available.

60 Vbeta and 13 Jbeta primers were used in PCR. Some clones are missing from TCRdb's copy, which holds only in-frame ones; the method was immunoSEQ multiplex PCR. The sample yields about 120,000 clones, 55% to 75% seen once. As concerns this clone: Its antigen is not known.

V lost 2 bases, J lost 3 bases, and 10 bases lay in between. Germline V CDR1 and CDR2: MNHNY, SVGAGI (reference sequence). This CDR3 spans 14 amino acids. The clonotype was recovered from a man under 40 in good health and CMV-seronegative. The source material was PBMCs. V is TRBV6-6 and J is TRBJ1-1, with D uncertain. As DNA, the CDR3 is TGTGCCAGCAGTTACCCGAGGGCAGACACTGAAGCTTTCTTT. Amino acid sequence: CASSYPRADTEAFF.